This record covers a single T cell receptor beta chain. The target antigen is unknown. Libraries were prepared by immunoSEQ multiplex PCR; TCRdb keeps only in-frame clonotypes and omits some of them. The table lists fewer than 1.4 million clones, approximately 78% of them singletons. Germline values: CDR1 LNHDA, CDR2 SQIVND (reference sequence). V lost 7 bases and J 3 bases, leaving 25 bases between the germline ends. The CDR3 length is 18 residues. The data are from a study of shared clonotypes between healthy human individuals. Donors had no recently reported acute infections or vaccinations and were HIV-negative. Findings and limits, study-wide: Blood alone was sampled, and tissue repertoires likely differ.

This TCR was recovered from a man in his late teens or twenties in good health. Some clones in this sample may be carry-over from other donors' samples. The sequenced sample consisted of memory CD4+ T cells from PBMCs. Subset specified: CD45RA-negative fraction. The chain uses TRBV19 and TRBJ1-3; D is perhaps TRBD1 (6 bases). CDR3: CASTITFIGTIYGNTIYF. The CDR3 DNA sequence: TGTGCCAGTACAATTACCTTCATCGGGACAATATATGGAAACACCATATATTTT.